In this sample, the clone carrying this T cell receptor (beta chain) turned up a few times. Primers used in a second PCR of about 6 to 12 cycles were a sample-barcoded 5' primer and a J-beta primer mix. TCRdb redid the calling of the 5' RACE reads with MiXCR, one entry per CDR3 protein. Among hundreds of thousands of distinct CDR3 sequences listed, over 20% were seen once. This CDR3 spans 16 amino acids. CDR1 MGHRA and CDR2 YSYEKL come from the germline V gene. With V trimmed by 1 base and J by 7 bases, 8 bases remained unmatched. The sample comes from a study of blood T cells in healthy people across ages. Across the whole study: Roughly one uniquely barcoded beta molecule per two T cells was captured.

The chain joins TRBV4-1 to TRBJ2-1, with TRBD2 matching 9 bases. The material sequenced was blood. The TCR sequence derives from a man between 65 and 79 years old in good health. In DNA form, the CDR3 reads TGCGCCAGCAGCCAAGTCGTCCTAGCGGGATATAATGAGCAGTTCTTC. Translated, it gives CASSQVVLAGYNEQFF.